Detailed here is one TCR beta chain. The germline CDR1 and CDR2 sequences are MNHEY and SVGEGT. The CDR3 runs to 17 residues. V lost 0 bases, J lost 0 bases, and 5 bases stayed unmatched. Authors' methods: Counts of nucleated cells, estimated from reference gene primer amplification, were obtained. Clones were read by immunoSEQ multiplex PCR, and TCRdb kept only the in-frame ones, dropping some. V and J calls and clone size are given by that table; D and trimming were obtained from the DNA. The table shows approximately 350,000 clones, with 91% occurring only once. This sample stems from a study of blood T cell repertoires in COVID-19. Study-level background: COVID-19 samples collected from the United States, Italy and Spain covered acute and convalescent phases. PBMCs, B-cell-depleted T cells, or T cells provided the cDNA or gDNA that made up the material.

The TCR sequence derives from a woman aged 18-29 years who had recovered from COVID-19. Sequencing was carried out using peripheral blood. The chain recombines TRBV6-2 or TRBV6-3 with TRBJ1-5, with 7 bases identical to TRBD1. DNA for the CDR3: TGTGCCAGCAGTTACTCGAGAGACAGGGTTAGCAATCAGCCCCAGCATTTT. This codes for CASSYSRDRVSNQPQHF.